These T cell receptor beta chains were read from a single sample in a study of post-analysis software for immune sequencing data. Each CDR3 protein gets one entry after TCRdb re-called the PCR reads with MiXCR. The sample comprises 400,000 to 500,000 distinct CDR3 sequences, more than 30% of which are singletons, and around 8% rests with the top ten. The sample comprised blood. The receptors were gathered from a girl aged 2-10 years with multiple sclerosis. CDR3s include the opening cysteine and the closing phenylalanine or tryptophan. The order of the fields is CDR3 length, V gene, D gene, CDR3 protein. The D gene is left open where the match is weak.

len: 15
v_gene: TRBV5-1
d_gene: -
CDR3aa: CASSSGGARTDTQYF

len: 18
v_gene: TRBV10-3
d_gene: -
CDR3aa: CAISESGTGLAWNTEAFF

len: 16
v_gene: TRBV27
d_gene: TRBD1
CDR3aa: CASSSGQEPRRETQYF

len: 16
v_gene: TRBV6-2/TRBV6-3
d_gene: -
CDR3aa: CASSYSMDRGNCEQYF

len: 15
v_gene: TRBV7-8
d_gene: -
CDR3aa: CASSLARVGRVPQHF

len: 13
v_gene: TRBV2
d_gene: TRBD1
CDR3aa: CASIGTGGYEQYF

len: 13
v_gene: TRBV9
d_gene: -
CDR3aa: CASSVAAQETRYF

len: 17
v_gene: TRBV5-1
d_gene: TRBD2
CDR3aa: CASSTLAGGPSADTQYF

len: 14
v_gene: TRBV4-2
d_gene: TRBD2
CDR3aa: CASSPAGTNYEQYF

len: 13
v_gene: TRBV24-1
d_gene: -
CDR3aa: CATRVRTTREAFF

len: 13
v_gene: TRBV24-1
d_gene: TRBD1
CDR3aa: CATGGQFNQPQHF

len: 11
v_gene: TRBV29-1
d_gene: -
CDR3aa: CSVLSWGEQYF

len: 14
v_gene: TRBV7-2
d_gene: TRBD1
CDR3aa: CASSLGQGFNEQFF

len: 11
v_gene: TRBV20-1
d_gene: -
CDR3aa: CSVFSNYGYTF

len: 16
v_gene: TRBV11-1
d_gene: TRBD2
CDR3aa: CASSPTSGRLADTQYF

len: 14
v_gene: TRBV28
d_gene: TRBD1
CDR3aa: CASSETGFIEKLFF

len: 13
v_gene: TRBV4-1
d_gene: -
CDR3aa: CASSQVTANEQFF

len: 14
v_gene: TRBV3-1
d_gene: TRBD1
CDR3aa: CASSQRDRGSGYTF

len: 14
v_gene: TRBV25-1
d_gene: -
CDR3aa: CASSQSSPNSPLHF

len: 16
v_gene: TRBV5-1
d_gene: TRBD1
CDR3aa: CASRLSGQVAQETQYF

len: 15
v_gene: TRBV5-1
d_gene: -
CDR3aa: CASSLGQGGLDEQYF

len: 15
v_gene: TRBV20-1
d_gene: TRBD2
CDR3aa: CSAGLAGGPHGEQFF

len: 14
v_gene: TRBV29-1
d_gene: -
CDR3aa: CSVENGVGTDTQYF

len: 12
v_gene: TRBV30
d_gene: -
CDR3aa: CAWSVDRAPLFF

len: 14
v_gene: TRBV12-3/TRBV12-4
d_gene: TRBD2
CDR3aa: CASSGLAANNIQYF

len: 13
v_gene: TRBV28
d_gene: TRBD1
CDR3aa: CANRPTGGQTQYF

len: 16
v_gene: TRBV28
d_gene: TRBD2
CDR3aa: CASSLIVAGGKNIQYF

len: 15
v_gene: TRBV4-2
d_gene: -
CDR3aa: CASSQGQSSYNEQFF

len: 15
v_gene: TRBV5-1
d_gene: -
CDR3aa: CASSPGTLQVYEQYF

len: 16
v_gene: TRBV11-2
d_gene: -
CDR3aa: CASSWLAPSTSNEQFF

len: 14
v_gene: TRBV6-5
d_gene: -
CDR3aa: CASSLGGGSFGYTF

len: 12
v_gene: TRBV28
d_gene: -
CDR3aa: CASNAISYEQYF

len: 17
v_gene: TRBV4-2
d_gene: TRBD1
CDR3aa: CASSRTEQGALYNEQFF

len: 15
v_gene: TRBV4-1
d_gene: -
CDR3aa: CASSQSGTSNEKLFF

len: 17
v_gene: TRBV20-1
d_gene: TRBD1
CDR3aa: CSARGIPGQGKRGEAFF

len: 16
v_gene: TRBV11-2
d_gene: -
CDR3aa: CASSSERLGLRYEQYF

len: 14
v_gene: TRBV6-6
d_gene: TRBD1
CDR3aa: CASSYLGGTYEQYF

len: 15
v_gene: TRBV6-6
d_gene: TRBD2
CDR3aa: CASSSGTSGGDTQYF

len: 18
v_gene: TRBV5-1
d_gene: TRBD2
CDR3aa: CASSPVSGEAGGKRGRFF

len: 14
v_gene: TRBV29-1
d_gene: TRBD1
CDR3aa: CSAPLGQGYNEQFF

len: 14
v_gene: TRBV29-1
d_gene: TRBD2
CDR3aa: CSVVPAGGYNEQFF

len: 11
v_gene: TRBV12-3/TRBV12-4
d_gene: -
CDR3aa: CASSLGPEQYF

len: 13
v_gene: TRBV12-3/TRBV12-4
d_gene: -
CDR3aa: CASRLDFTDTQYF

len: 14
v_gene: TRBV4-1
d_gene: -
CDR3aa: CASSPDVAWVSLHF

len: 14
v_gene: TRBV6-1
d_gene: TRBD1
CDR3aa: CASENRGPVYGYTF

len: 15
v_gene: TRBV2
d_gene: -
CDR3aa: CASSDPLQGLETQYF

len: 15
v_gene: TRBV4-3
d_gene: -
CDR3aa: CASSQDHLAAYEQYF

len: 16
v_gene: TRBV7-2
d_gene: -
CDR3aa: CASSSFVGVREEKLFF

len: 13
v_gene: TRBV12-3/TRBV12-4
d_gene: -
CDR3aa: CASSLIIQETQYF

len: 15
v_gene: TRBV2
d_gene: TRBD1
CDR3aa: CASRAKLGQLYGYTF

len: 20
v_gene: TRBV7-2
d_gene: TRBD2
CDR3aa: CASSLAFISGSGRNTDTQYF

len: 16
v_gene: TRBV7-2
d_gene: TRBD2
CDR3aa: CASSSRRAGVYETQYF

len: 12
v_gene: TRBV20-1
d_gene: -
CDR3aa: CSAPRPQETQYF

len: 15
v_gene: TRBV10-3
d_gene: TRBD2
CDR3aa: CAISDLAGGPDTQYF

len: 12
v_gene: TRBV29-1
d_gene: -
CDR3aa: CSVEKNTGELFF

len: 17
v_gene: TRBV5-4
d_gene: TRBD2
CDR3aa: CASSPNGLAGITGELFF

len: 16
v_gene: TRBV4-3
d_gene: -
CDR3aa: CASSQDRVSSYNEQFF